What follows are 28 T cell receptor beta chains derived from one specimen sequenced in a study of blood T cell repertoires in COVID-19. Here immunoSEQ multiplex PCR was the method, and the copy in TCRdb shows in-frame clones only, minus some. The sample shows over 200,000 clones, over 80% of them seen only once. Sequencing used peripheral blood. The receptors stem from a human donor in a cohort sampled during active COVID-19.

The chain recombines TRBV12-3 or TRBV12-4 with TRBJ2-7, with D hard to call. CDR3 length: 13 residues. The V end lost 6 bases, the J end lost 5 bases, and 14 bases lay between the germline ends. The CDR3 region is CASSPTVINEQYF. CDR3 coding DNA: TGTGCCAGCAGCCCCACAGTGATCAACGAGCAGTACTTC.

V gene TRBV29-1 combines with J gene TRBJ2-7, with 11 bases lining up with TRBD2. Germline CDR1 SQVTM, CDR2 ANQGSEA. V was clipped by 7 bases and J by 3 bases; unmatched bases: 5. This CDR3 spans 13 amino acids. The CDR3 protein is CSAKTSGNYEQYF. The DNA for the CDR3 is TGCAGCGCTAAGACTAGCGGGAACTACGAGCAGTACTTC.

This clone was recorded once. This chain uses TRBV5-1 with TRBJ1-3; D is uncertain. This CDR3 contains 16 residues. Germline CDR1 and CDR2: SGHRS and YFSETQ. V was pared by 0 bases and J by 0 bases, with 10 bases between. CDR3 sequence: CASSLAGVSSGNTIYF. For the CDR3, the DNA is TGCGCCAGCAGCTTGGCTGGAGTCAGCTCTGGAAACACCATATATTTT.

The chain has TRBV9 and TRBJ1-1, with 9 bases that match TRBD1. This CDR3 spans 14 amino acids. Trimming at V came to 3 bases and at J to 10 bases, leaving 10 bases not matched to a gene. Germline CDR1 SGDLS, CDR2 YYNGEE. CDR3 in DNA: TGTGCCAGCAGCGGGGGGACAGGGATAAGCGCAGCTTTCTTT. As protein: CASSGGTGISAAFF.

V gene TRBV19 combines with J gene TRBJ1-5; TRBD1 aligns across 9 bases. Germline-derived CDR1 and CDR2 are LNHDA and SQIVND (reference sequence). J lost 2 bases, V lost 3 bases, and 8 bases had no gene match. The CDR3 runs to 17 residues. In nucleotides, the CDR3 is TGTGCCAGTAGTATCCCCGGGACAGGGTACGGCAATCAGCCCCAGCATTTT. It is translated as CASSIPGTGYGNQPQHF. Looking up the rest from reference TRBV19 and TRBJ1-5 gives the full variable domain: DGGITQSPKYLFRKEGQNVTLSCEQNLNHDAMYWYRQDPGQGLRLIYYSQIVNDFQKGDIAEGYSVSREKKESFPLTVTSAQKNPTAFYLCASSIPGTGYGNQPQHFGDGTRLSIL.

The rearrangement uses TRBV24-1 and TRBJ1-5; 7 bases are shared with TRBD1. The V gene end was trimmed by 4 bases and the J gene end by 4 bases; junction bases not matched to a gene: 12. The V gene's germline CDR1 is KGHDR and CDR2 SFDVKD. This CDR3 spans 17 amino acids. CDR3 sequence (DNA): TGTGCCACCAGTGACCCTCGATCCGGGACAGAAAATCAGCCCCAGCATTTT. Its translation is CATSDPRSGTENQPQHF.

The rearrangement joins TRBV5-1 to TRBJ2-3, with D unresolved. Trimming took off 0 bases at V and 3 bases at J, with 8 bases between the two ends. CDR3 length: 14 amino acids. Germline-derived CDR1 and CDR2 are SGHRS and YFSETQ. CDR3 loop: CASSLAVRTDTQYF. The CDR3 nucleotides are TGCGCCAGCAGCTTGGCCGTCAGAACAGATACGCAGTATTTT.

The chain uses TRBV7-3 and TRBJ1-6; weak D call: TRBD1 (5 bases). CDR1 SGHTA and CDR2 FQGTGA come from the germline V gene. V was pared by 0 bases and J by 11 bases, with 11 bases between. The CDR3 extends over 14 amino acids. The CDR3 sequence: CASSLTPGLAPLHF. The CDR3 DNA reads TGTGCCAGCAGCTTAACCCCAGGGTTAGCACCCCTCCACTTT.

This sequence joins TRBV29-1 and TRBJ2-7, with 9 positions matching TRBD2. This CDR3 comprises 15 residues. J was trimmed by 3 bases and V by 7 bases; bases with no gene match: 13. CDR1 and CDR2 (germline): SQVTM, ANQGSEA. DNA of the CDR3: TGCAGCGGGCTGGGGGCTAGCGGGAAGAACTACGAGCAGTACTTC. Encoded protein: CSGLGASGKNYEQYF.

This rearrangement joins TRBV18 to TRBJ2-7; 9 bases agree with TRBD1. Germline CDR1 and CDR2: KGHSH and LQKENI. V dropped 5 bases and J dropped 5; count of bases not matched to a gene: 7. This CDR3 spans 14 amino acids. The CDR3 coding sequence is TGTGCCAGCTCAAATACGGGACAGGGTCACGAGCAGTACTTC. It encodes CASSNTGQGHEQYF.

The chain couples TRBV5-4 to TRBJ2-7, with D possibly TRBD2 on 5 matching bases. Per germline, CDR1 SGHNT and CDR2 YYREEE (reference sequence). CDR3 size: 16 residues. The V end was cut by 0 bases, the J end by 5 bases, with 18 bases between. In nucleotides, the CDR3 is TGTGCCAGCAGCTTGGGGGGAAAGAGCGGAACCCACGAGCAGTACTTC. Translating it yields CASSLGGKSGTHEQYF.

The chain couples TRBV11-1 to TRBJ2-5, with 10 nucleotides matching TRBD2. J was trimmed by 1 base and V by 5 bases; bases with no gene match: 7. The CDR3 is 16 amino acids. Germline V gene sequence: CDR1 SGHAT, CDR2 FQDESV (reference sequence). The CDR3 nucleotides are TGTGCCAGCAGCCTCCTTAGCGGGAGGCCCCAAGAGACCCAGTACTTC. Protein: CASSLLSGRPQETQYF.

The chain is built from TRBV14 and TRBJ2-7; 14 bases fit TRBD2. Germline CDR1 reads SGHDN; CDR2 reads FVKESK. The CDR3 runs 16 residues. The V gene end was trimmed by 4 bases and the J gene end by 5 bases; junction bases not matched to a gene: 7. The DNA of the CDR3 is TGTGCCAGCAGCCCTCTGGGGACTAGCGGGAGAAACGAGCAGTACTTC. Its protein is CASSPLGTSGRNEQYF.

The chain joins TRBV30 to TRBJ1-1, with D unclear. The CDR3 length is 14 residues. CDR1 and CDR2 from the germline V gene are GTSNPN and SVGIG (reference sequence). V shed 4 bases and J shed 7 bases, with 19 bases lying between them. The CDR3 DNA reads as TGTGCCTGGATTAAAAAGGGAGGGCGGCTTGAAGCTTTCTTT. Its translation: CAWIKKGGRLEAFF.

The rearrangement uses TRBV23-1 and TRBJ2-2; 15 nucleotides line up with TRBD2. TRBV23-1 is designated an ORF whose function remains uncertain. The CDR3 spans 19 residues. With V trimmed by 8 bases and J by 0 bases, 10 bases remained unmatched. The CDR3 is CASCNLGLAGGANTGELFF. CDR3 nucleotides: TGCGCCAGCTGCAACCTGGGACTAGCGGGAGGCGCGAACACCGGGGAGCTGTTTTTT.

This clone was seen once. V usage is TRBV4-2 and J usage is TRBJ2-6, with 7 nucleotides matching TRBD1. Germline CDR1 is LGHNA and CDR2 is YNFKEQ. J gave up 0 bases and V 1 base, and 12 bases lay outside the gene matches. The CDR3 has 20 amino acids. CDR3 nucleotide sequence: TGTGCCAGCAGCCAAGCGACAGGGAAGGGATTAAGCTCTGGGGCCAACGTCCTGACTTTC. It codes for CASSQATGKGLSSGANVLTF.

This rearrangement joins TRBV6-2 or TRBV6-3 to TRBJ1-2, with D possibly TRBD1 on 6 matching bases. V lost 6 bases, J lost 8 bases, and 16 bases lay in between. This CDR3 is built from 13 residues. Germline V gives CDR1 MNHEY, CDR2 SVGEGT. The DNA for the CDR3 is TGTGCCAGCAGCCACCCACAGGGTAACGGCTACACCTTC. Its translation: CASSHPQGNGYTF.

The chain couples TRBV29-1 to TRBJ1-1; TRBD1 aligns across 7 bases. CDR3 length: 12 amino acids. Germline-derived CDR1 and CDR2 are SQVTM and ANQGSEA. V was pared by 6 bases and J by 1 base, with 2 bases of the junction left unmatched. CDR3 bases: TGCAGCGTGGACAGGACGAACACTGAAGCTTTCTTT. Amino acid sequence: CSVDRTNTEAFF.

In nucleotides, the CDR3 is TGTGCCAGCAGTGAGACAGGAGTATACGAGCAGTACTTC. Protein: CASSETGVYEQYF. The chain is built from TRBV2 and TRBJ2-7; possible D gene TRBD1, 6 bases. Germline-derived CDR1 and CDR2 are SNHLY and FYNNEI. The CDR3 covers 13 residues. Trimming pared 3 bases from V and 4 bases from J, leaving 10 bases between. The full variable domain, in which reference TRBV2 and TRBJ2-7 provide the parts outside the CDR3, is EPEVTQTPSHQVTQMGQEVILRCVPISNHLYFYWYRQILGQKVEFLVSFYNNEISEKSEIFDDQFSVERPDGSNFTLKIRSTKLEDSAMYFCASSETGVYEQYFGPGTRLTVT.

The V call is TRBV27, the J call TRBJ2-7; 8 positions agree with TRBD2. From germline, CDR1 is MNHEY and CDR2 SMNVEV (reference sequence). V lost 3 bases to trimming and J lost 3 bases; unmatched junction nucleotides: 4. The CDR3 consists of 14 residues. The CDR3 nucleotides are TGTGCCAGCAGTTTGGGGGCGGGAGGCTACGAGCAGTACTTC. This translates into CASSLGAGGYEQYF.

The rearrangement uses TRBV27 and TRBJ2-2; D perhaps matches TRBD1 (6 bases). V was trimmed by 6 bases and J by 1 base, leaving 9 bases between them. Germline V CDR1 and CDR2: MNHEY, SMNVEV (reference sequence). There are 14 residues in the CDR3. This chain's CDR3 is CASRSQGNTGELFF. The DNA for the CDR3 is TGTGCCAGCAGGTCACAGGGGAACACCGGGGAGCTGTTTTTT.

This clone was seen once. The gene calls are TRBV9 and TRBJ2-7; 9 bases are shared with TRBD1. The CDR3 runs 16 residues. After removal of 3 bases from V and 0 bases from J, the junction contained 7 bases not matched to a gene. The germline gives CDR1 SGDLS, CDR2 YYNGEE. The CDR3 region is CASSAGTGIYSYEQYF. CDR3 DNA sequence: TGTGCCAGCAGCGCCGGGACAGGGATTTACTCCTACGAGCAGTACTTC.

This clone was seen only a few times. The chain recombines TRBV29-1 with TRBJ1-2, with 9 bases lining up with TRBD1. Trimming cost V 6 bases and J 2 bases; bases outside gene matches: 1. Germline V lookup: CDR1 SQVTM, CDR2 ANQGSEA. The CDR3 consists of 12 residues. CDR3 in amino acids: CSVTGGNYGYTF. The CDR3 coding sequence is TGCAGCGTGACAGGGGGAAACTATGGCTACACCTTC.

The V and J genes are TRBV28 and TRBJ1-5, with 10 bases matching TRBD1. This CDR3 comprises 17 residues. Trimming at V came to 0 bases and at J to 4 bases, leaving 6 bases not matched to a gene. The germline V gene encodes CDR1 MDHEN and CDR2 SYDVKM. The CDR3 loop is CASSLWGQGSRNQPQHF. CDR3 sequence (DNA): TGTGCCAGCAGTTTATGGGGACAGGGGAGTAGGAATCAGCCCCAGCATTTT.

The count of this clone is one. CDR3 protein: CASSSPPTGRTEAFF. The CDR3 DNA reads TGTGCCAGCAGCTCTCCCCCTACAGGGAGAACTGAAGCTTTCTTT. The chain couples TRBV5-6 to TRBJ1-1; possibly TRBD1 for D (6 bases). Germline CDR1 reads SGHDT; CDR2 reads YYEEEE. The CDR3 runs to 15 residues. Trimming stripped 3 bases from V and 5 bases from J, with 17 bases between.

This clone was observed a handful of times. The V call is TRBV7-3, the J call TRBJ1-2; D not resolved. The CDR3 sequence is 15 residues long. V was shortened by 5 bases and J by 8 bases, with 21 bases between the two germline ends. CDR1 and CDR2 (germline): SGHTA, FQGTGA. The CDR3 is CASSRFGGEAQGYTF. CDR3 nucleotide sequence: TGTGCCAGCAGCCGTTTTGGCGGAGAGGCGCAGGGCTACACCTTC.

The chain combines TRBV10-3 with TRBJ2-7; 10 bases map to TRBD2. The V gene end was trimmed by 10 bases and the J gene end by 2 bases; junction bases not matched to a gene: 5. The CDR3 has 13 residues. The germline V gene encodes CDR1 ENHRY and CDR2 SYGVKD. DNA of the CDR3: TGTGCCACGGGGACTAGCGCCGCCTACGAGCAGTACTTC. Its protein is CATGTSAAYEQYF.

This clone turned up a few times. The chain recombines TRBV5-1 with TRBJ1-1, with TRBD1 matching over 8 bases. Germline V gene lookup returns CDR1 SGHRS and CDR2 YFSETQ. V lost 5 bases and J lost 0; bases outside the gene matches: 9. This CDR3 has 16 residues. The DNA for the CDR3 is TGCGCCAGCAGAACCTACAGGGGGGAACTGAACACTGAAGCTTTCTTT. Protein product: CASRTYRGELNTEAFF.